This entry concerns a single TCR beta chain. Its specificity is not known. The data are from a study of cytomegalovirus exposure and HLA in healthy donors. The study, taken as a whole, reports: Later on, an analysis found that several of the most significant clusters appeared to be linked to common viral pathogens, which included parvovirus B19. The authors listed approximately 150 TCR beta chains as cytomegalovirus-associated.

Looked up from germline, CDR1 is SGHRS and CDR2 is YFSETQ. The CDR3 runs to 16 residues. Trimming removed 0 bases from V and 2 bases from J; junction bases left unmatched: 4. The PCR was carried out with 60 Vbeta primers and 13 Jbeta primers. Sequencing was performed with immunoSEQ multiplex PCR; in TCRdb, only in-frame clones are kept and a portion is missing. Of 150,000 to 200,000 clones in the sample, less than 90% were seen once. Sequencing was done on a sample of PBMCs. The receptor was derived from a woman between 18 and 30 years old in good health and CMV-seronegative. The chain employs TRBV5-1 and TRBJ2-3; 9 bases agree with TRBD1. The CDR3 here is CASSLGTGAATDTQYF. Here the CDR3 DNA reads TGCGCCAGCAGCTTGGGGACAGGGGCCGCCACAGATACGCAGTATTTT.